A single sample is the source of the 23 T cell receptor beta chains below, sequenced in a study of Ad26.COV2.S vaccination and SARS-CoV-2 variants. The sample's treatment: 15 to 20 received Ad26.COV2.S at low or high dose, single or two shots; 5 received placebo; per-sample allocation not given. Following the first vaccine or placebo injection, samples were taken on day 63. The table came from immunoSEQ multiplex PCR; TCRdb's copy has only in-frame clones and leaves some out. The sample holds 300,000 to 450,000 clones; approximately 84% are singletons and the top ten take 2.5% to 3.5%. This specimen was peripheral blood, taken in a trial of Ad26.COV2.S vaccine versus placebo. The receptors shown here come from a person between 18 and 65 years old who received the Ad26.COV2.S COVID-19 vaccine or a placebo.

The rearrangement uses TRBV3-1 (or the pseudogene TRBV3-2) and TRBJ2-2, with D uncertain. The germline CDR1 and CDR2 sequences are LGHDT and YNNKEL (reference sequence). Deletions cut 3 bases from V and 4 bases from J, with 12 bases between. This CDR3 is built from 15 residues. This CDR3 is CASSHERIGTGELFF. CDR3 DNA: TGTGCCAGCAGCCACGAAAGGATCGGCACCGGGGAGCTGTTTTTT.

The table lists this clone with a count of one. V usage is TRBV28 and J usage is TRBJ1-4; D not certain. CDR3 length: 12 amino acids. Germline V gene data show CDR1 as MDHEN and CDR2 as SYDVKM. V dropped 6 bases and J dropped 3 bases, with 5 bases sitting between them. CDR3 sequence: CASRAPNEKLFF. CDR3 bases: TGTGCCAGCAGGGCCCCTAATGAAAAACTGTTTTTT.

V is TRBV28 and J is TRBJ1-2, with 7 nucleotides matching TRBD1. The V segment lost 6 bases and the J segment 4 bases; nucleotides outside the gene matches: 8. This CDR3 is 14 amino acids long. Germline lookup yields CDR1 MDHEN and CDR2 SYDVKM. The CDR3 protein is CASSELGGGYGYTF. DNA of the CDR3: TGTGCCAGCAGCGAACTAGGGGGCGGCTATGGCTACACCTTC.

The table lists this clone with a count of one. This sequence joins TRBV7-9 and TRBJ2-1; 13 bases are a match to TRBD2. The CDR3 contains 19 residues. Trimming at V came to 5 bases and at J to 3 bases, leaving 13 bases not matched to a gene. Germline CDR1 is SEHNR and CDR2 is FQNEAQ (reference sequence). The CDR3 DNA reads as TGTGCCAGCAGCCCGCCCGGGACTAGCGGGACTGCGGGCTACAATGAGCAGTTCTTC. It translates to CASSPPGTSGTAGYNEQFF.

The chain is built from TRBV19 and TRBJ2-3; tentatively, D is TRBD1 (5 bases). The germline V gene has CDR1 LNHDA and CDR2 SQIVND (reference sequence). CDR3 length: 14 amino acids. V was clipped by 4 bases and J by 5 bases, with 13 bases between them. CDR3 nucleotide sequence: TGTGCCAGTAGTAAGGCAGGGCCAGGAGATACGCAGTATTTT. Its protein is CASSKAGPGDTQYF.

This sequence joins TRBV3-1 (or the pseudogene TRBV3-2) and TRBJ2-1, with TRBD2 matching over 11 bases. CDR3 length: 16 residues. V lost 0 bases and J lost 3; bases outside the gene matches: 1. The V gene's germline CDR1 is LGHDT and CDR2 YNNKEL (reference sequence). The CDR3 sequence is CASSQDLAGGYNEQFF. As DNA, the CDR3 is TGTGCCAGCAGCCAAGATCTAGCGGGGGGCTACAATGAGCAGTTCTTC.

CDR3 nucleotide sequence: TGCGCCAGCAGTGATTACCCGAGCACAGATACGCAGTATTTT. It is translated as CASSDYPSTDTQYF. The chain links TRBV10-1 to TRBJ2-3; D is ambiguous. CDR1 and CDR2 from the germline V gene are WNHNN and SYGVQD (reference sequence). Trimming cost V 3 bases and J 0 bases, with 7 bases left between them. This CDR3 contains 14 residues.

J is TRBJ1-4 and V is TRBV6-5; D gene ambiguous. Germline-derived CDR1 and CDR2 are MNHEY and SVGAGI. The CDR3 length is 15 residues. Trimming cost V 0 bases and J 4 bases, with 9 bases left between them. The CDR3 DNA reads TGTGCCAGCAGTTACTCGAGACCATATAATGAAAAACTGTTTTTT. Its protein product is CASSYSRPYNEKLFF.

The sample holds a few counts of this clone. The genes are TRBV24-1 and TRBJ2-7, with D possibly being TRBD1 (5 bases). CDR1 and CDR2 from the germline V gene are KGHDR and SFDVKD. V was pared by 4 bases and J by 3 bases, with 9 bases between. CDR3 length: 13 amino acids. In nucleotides, the CDR3 is TGTGCCACCAGTGAACCAGGGTTCTACGAGCAGTACTTC. Translation gives CATSEPGFYEQYF.

The chain employs TRBV28 and TRBJ1-2, with 7 bases fitting TRBD1. Germline-derived CDR1 and CDR2 are MDHEN and SYDVKM. The CDR3 is 13 residues long. The ends lost 5 bases at V and 5 bases at J; junction bases unmatched: 5. CDR3 sequence reads: CASSGGQFYGYTF. Written as DNA, the CDR3 is TGTGCCAGCAGTGGGGGACAGTTTTATGGCTACACCTTC.

The rearrangement links TRBV23-1 to TRBJ2-7, with 10 nucleotides matching TRBD1. TRBV23-1 is placed among ORFs of uncertain function. The CDR3 sequence is 16 residues long. V lost 0 bases and J lost 1; bases outside the gene matches: 3. The CDR3 bases are TGCGCCAGCAGTCAATCCGAGGGACAGGGGTCCTACGAGCAGTACTTC. Protein: CASSQSEGQGSYEQYF.

The chain joins TRBV3-1 (or the pseudogene TRBV3-2) to TRBJ1-4; no clear D gene. Germline V gives CDR1 LGHDT, CDR2 YNNKEL (reference sequence). This CDR3 has 17 amino acids. V lost 2 bases, J lost 2 bases, and 15 bases lay in between. CDR3 protein: CASSQLILGLTNEKLFF. The CDR3 DNA reads TGTGCCAGCAGCCAATTGATCTTAGGGTTGACTAATGAAAAACTGTTTTTT.

As to this clone: The junction does not match germline at one end; this may be a read error. The J gene is TRBJ2-1, the V gene TRBV3-1 (or the pseudogene TRBV3-2); TRBD2 aligns across 7 bases. Germline lookup yields CDR1 LGHDT and CDR2 YNNKEL (reference sequence). The CDR3 sequence is 12 residues long. The CDR3 coding sequence is TGTGCCAGCAGCCAAGAAGGGCTAGCGGTCCTCTTC. This gives the protein CASSQEGLAVLF.

The chain couples TRBV5-4 to TRBJ2-2; D may be TRBD1 or TRBD2 (5 bases each). From germline, CDR1 is SGHNT and CDR2 YYREEE (reference sequence). V dropped 1 base and J dropped 2 bases, with 6 bases sitting between them. The CDR3 is made up of 14 amino acids. The CDR3 loop reads CASSLRDNTGELFF. In DNA, the CDR3 is TGTGCCAGCAGCTTGAGGGACAACACCGGGGAGCTGTTTTTT.

This chain connects TRBV19 to TRBJ1-2, with a tentative D call TRBD1 (5 bases). The CDR3 loop spans 15 amino acids. V was clipped by 3 bases and J by 4 bases, with 15 bases between them. Per germline, CDR1 LNHDA and CDR2 SQIVND (reference sequence). CDR3 sequence (DNA): TGTGCCAGTAGTATTGATGGGACTTCCTCCTATGGCTACACCTTC. Its translation is CASSIDGTSSYGYTF.

The V call is TRBV5-1, the J call TRBJ2-2; 11 nucleotides align to TRBD2. Germline CDR1 is SGHRS and CDR2 is YFSETQ. V lost 1 base, J lost 0 bases, and 8 bases stayed unmatched. The CDR3 totals 19 residues. Here the CDR3 reads CASSLLLAGAISNTGELFF. CDR3 sequence (DNA): TGCGCCAGCAGCTTGTTACTAGCGGGGGCAATCTCGAACACCGGGGAGCTGTTTTTT. Full variable domain (remainder filled in from reference TRBV5-1 and TRBJ2-2): KAGVTQTPRYLIKTRGQQVTLSCSPISGHRSVSWYQQTPGQGLQFLFEYFSETQRNKGNFPGRFSGRQFSNSRSEMNVSTLELGDSALYLCASSLLLAGAISNTGELFFGEGSRLTVL.

CDR3 region: CASSSGQSYNEQFF. DNA of the CDR3: TGTGCCAGCAGTTCTGGACAGTCTTACAATGAGCAGTTCTTC. V gene TRBV27 combines with J gene TRBJ2-1; D possibly corresponds to TRBD1 (6 bases). The CDR3 has 14 amino acids. Between the trimmed V and J ends, which lost 4 bases and 4 bases, there was a span of 11 bases. The germline gives CDR1 MNHEY, CDR2 SMNVEV (reference sequence).

The chain recombines TRBV27 with TRBJ2-3; 8 bases fit TRBD1. The CDR3 length is 15 residues. V was clipped by 6 bases and J by 3 bases; unmatched bases: 8. Germline CDR1 is MNHEY and CDR2 is SMNVEV (reference sequence). Here the CDR3 reads CASRRTGPVTDTQYF. DNA for the CDR3: TGTGCCAGCAGAAGGACAGGGCCCGTGACAGATACGCAGTATTTT.

The V and J genes are TRBV7-2 and TRBJ2-2; D is perhaps TRBD1 (6 bases). The CDR3 sequence is 19 residues long. The germline gives CDR1 SGHTA, CDR2 FQGNSA. V lost 1 base, J lost 0 bases, and 18 bases lay in between. The CDR3 DNA follows: TGTGCCAGCAGCTTAGACCCCAACTTCAGGGGAACGAACACCGGGGAGCTGTTTTTT. Encoded protein: CASSLDPNFRGTNTGELFF.

The chain uses TRBV6-5 and TRBJ2-2; D may be TRBD2 (6 bases). CDR3 length equals 14 residues. Germline assignment: CDR1 MNHEY and CDR2 SVGAGI. Trimming removed 2 bases from V and 6 bases from J, with 10 bases in between. The CDR3 sequence is CASSYVGEAGELFF. The CDR3, as DNA: TGTGCCAGCAGTTACGTTGGGGAGGCCGGGGAGCTGTTTTTT.

This rearrangement joins TRBV6-5 to TRBJ2-5, with TRBD1 matching over 7 bases. The CDR3 has 13 amino acids. The ends lost 4 bases at V and 9 bases at J; junction bases unmatched: 8. CDR1 is MNHEY and CDR2 is SVGAGI in the germline V gene. CDR3 nucleotides: TGTGCCAGCAGTTCACCAGGGGGTTCGGCCCAGTACTTC. Amino acids: CASSSPGGSAQYF.

The genes are TRBV15 and TRBJ2-2, with TRBD2 matching over 11 bases. Germline CDR1 and CDR2: LNHNV and YYDKDF (reference sequence). The V gene end was trimmed by 6 bases and the J gene end by 1 base; junction bases not matched to a gene: 1. This CDR3 has 15 residues. The CDR3 nucleotides are TGTGCCACCAGTCTAGCGGGAGGGAACACCGGGGAGCTGTTTTTT. Amino acid sequence: CATSLAGGNTGELFF.

V is TRBV5-1 and J is TRBJ2-3; D is undetermined. Germline CDR1 and CDR2: SGHRS and YFSETQ. The CDR3 contains 14 residues. V was shortened by 5 bases and J by 1 base, with 11 bases between the two germline ends. CDR3 sequence reads: CASSGLAGTDTQYF. Here the CDR3 DNA reads TGCGCCAGCAGTGGGTTGGCAGGCACAGATACGCAGTATTTT.